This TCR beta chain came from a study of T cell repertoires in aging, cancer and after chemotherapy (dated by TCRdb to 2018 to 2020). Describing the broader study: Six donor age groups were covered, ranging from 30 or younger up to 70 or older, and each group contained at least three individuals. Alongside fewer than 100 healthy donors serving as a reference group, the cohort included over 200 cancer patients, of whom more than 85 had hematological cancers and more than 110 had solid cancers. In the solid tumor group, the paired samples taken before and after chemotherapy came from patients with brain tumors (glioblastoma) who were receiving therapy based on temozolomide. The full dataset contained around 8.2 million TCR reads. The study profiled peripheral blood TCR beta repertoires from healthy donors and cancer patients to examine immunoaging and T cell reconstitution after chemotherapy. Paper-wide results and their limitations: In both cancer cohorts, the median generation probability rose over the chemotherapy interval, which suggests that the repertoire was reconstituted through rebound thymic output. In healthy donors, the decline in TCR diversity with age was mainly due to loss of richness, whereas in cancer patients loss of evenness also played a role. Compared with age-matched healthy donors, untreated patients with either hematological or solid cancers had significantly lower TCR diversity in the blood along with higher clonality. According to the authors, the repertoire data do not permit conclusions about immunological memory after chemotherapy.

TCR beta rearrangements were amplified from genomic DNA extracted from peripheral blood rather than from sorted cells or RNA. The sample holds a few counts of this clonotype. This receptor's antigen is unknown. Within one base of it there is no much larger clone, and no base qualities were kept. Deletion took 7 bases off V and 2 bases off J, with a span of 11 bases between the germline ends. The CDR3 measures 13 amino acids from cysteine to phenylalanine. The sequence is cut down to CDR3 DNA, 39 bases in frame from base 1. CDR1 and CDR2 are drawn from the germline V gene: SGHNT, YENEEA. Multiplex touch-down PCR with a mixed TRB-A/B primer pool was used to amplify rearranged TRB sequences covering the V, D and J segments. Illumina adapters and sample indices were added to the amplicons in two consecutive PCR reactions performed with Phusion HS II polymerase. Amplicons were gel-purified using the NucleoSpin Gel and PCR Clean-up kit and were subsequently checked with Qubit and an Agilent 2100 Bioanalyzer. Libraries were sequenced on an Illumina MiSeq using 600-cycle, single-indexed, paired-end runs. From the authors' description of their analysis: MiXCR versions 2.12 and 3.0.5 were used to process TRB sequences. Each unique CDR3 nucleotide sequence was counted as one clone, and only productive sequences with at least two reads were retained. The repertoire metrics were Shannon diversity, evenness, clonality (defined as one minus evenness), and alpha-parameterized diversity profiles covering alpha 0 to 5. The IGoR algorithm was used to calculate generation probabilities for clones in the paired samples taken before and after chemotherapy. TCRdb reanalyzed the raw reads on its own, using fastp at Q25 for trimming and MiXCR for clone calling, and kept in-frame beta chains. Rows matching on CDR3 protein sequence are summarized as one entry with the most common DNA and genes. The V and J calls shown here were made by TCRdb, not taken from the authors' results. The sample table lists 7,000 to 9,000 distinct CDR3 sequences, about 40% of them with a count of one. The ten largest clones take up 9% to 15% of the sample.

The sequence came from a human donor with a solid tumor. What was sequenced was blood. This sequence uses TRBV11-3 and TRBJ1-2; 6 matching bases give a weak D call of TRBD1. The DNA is TGTGCCAGCAAAGAGCAGGGGAACTATGGCTACACCTTC. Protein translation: CASKEQGNYGYTF. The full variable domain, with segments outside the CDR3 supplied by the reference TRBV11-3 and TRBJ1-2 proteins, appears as EAGVVQSPRYKIIEKKQPVAFWCNPISGHNTLYWYLQNLGQGPELLIRYENEEAVDDSQLPKDRFSAERLKGVDSTLKIQPAELGDSAVYLCASKEQGNYGYTFGSGTRLTVV.